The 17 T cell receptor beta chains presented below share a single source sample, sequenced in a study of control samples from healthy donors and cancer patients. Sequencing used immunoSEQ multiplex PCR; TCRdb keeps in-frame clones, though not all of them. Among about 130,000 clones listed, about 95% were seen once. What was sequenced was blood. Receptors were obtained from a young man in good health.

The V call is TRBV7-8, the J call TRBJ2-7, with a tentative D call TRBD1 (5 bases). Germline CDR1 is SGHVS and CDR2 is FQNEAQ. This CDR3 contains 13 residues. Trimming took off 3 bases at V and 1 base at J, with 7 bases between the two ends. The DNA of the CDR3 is TGTGCCAGCAGCTTCAGGGCTTCCTACGAGCAGTACTTC. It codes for CASSFRASYEQYF.

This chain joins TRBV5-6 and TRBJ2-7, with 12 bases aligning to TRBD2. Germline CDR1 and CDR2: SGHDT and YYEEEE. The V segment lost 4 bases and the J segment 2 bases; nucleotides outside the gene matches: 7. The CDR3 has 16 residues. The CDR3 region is CASSPTSGGNPYEQYF. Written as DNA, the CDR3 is TGTGCCAGCAGCCCGACTAGCGGGGGAAATCCCTACGAGCAGTACTTC.

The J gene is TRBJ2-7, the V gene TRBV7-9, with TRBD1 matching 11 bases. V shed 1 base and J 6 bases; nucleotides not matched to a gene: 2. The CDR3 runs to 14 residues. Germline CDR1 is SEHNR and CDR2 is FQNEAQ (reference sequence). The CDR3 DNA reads TGTGCCAGCAGCTTAGGAGGGACAGGGGGCGAGCAGTACTTC. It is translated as CASSLGGTGGEQYF.

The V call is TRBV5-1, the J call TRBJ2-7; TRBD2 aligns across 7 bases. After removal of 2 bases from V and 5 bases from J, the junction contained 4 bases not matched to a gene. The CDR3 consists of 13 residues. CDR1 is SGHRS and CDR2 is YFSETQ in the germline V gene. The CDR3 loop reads CASSFGGSNEQYF. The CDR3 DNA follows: TGCGCCAGCAGCTTCGGGGGGTCCAACGAGCAGTACTTC.

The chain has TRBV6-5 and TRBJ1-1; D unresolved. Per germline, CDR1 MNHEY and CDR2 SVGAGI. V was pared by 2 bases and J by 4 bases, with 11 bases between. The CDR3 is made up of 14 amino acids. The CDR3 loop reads CASSYRTSRTEAFF. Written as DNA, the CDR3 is TGTGCCAGCAGTTACCGGACGAGTCGCACTGAAGCTTTCTTT.

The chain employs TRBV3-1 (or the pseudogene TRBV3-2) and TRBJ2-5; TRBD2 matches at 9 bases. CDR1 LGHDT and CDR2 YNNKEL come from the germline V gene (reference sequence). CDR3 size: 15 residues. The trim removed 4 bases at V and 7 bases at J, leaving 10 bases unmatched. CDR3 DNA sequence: TGTGCCAGCAGCCTAGCGGGGGCTCGGGTGGGGACCCAGTACTTC. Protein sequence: CASSLAGARVGTQYF.

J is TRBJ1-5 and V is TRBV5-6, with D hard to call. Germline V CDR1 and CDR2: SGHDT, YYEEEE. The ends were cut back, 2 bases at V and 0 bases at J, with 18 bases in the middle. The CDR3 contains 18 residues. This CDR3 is CASSFSGGSSYSNQPQHF. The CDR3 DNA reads TGTGCCAGCAGCTTCTCCGGAGGCAGCAGCTATAGCAATCAGCCCCAGCATTTT.

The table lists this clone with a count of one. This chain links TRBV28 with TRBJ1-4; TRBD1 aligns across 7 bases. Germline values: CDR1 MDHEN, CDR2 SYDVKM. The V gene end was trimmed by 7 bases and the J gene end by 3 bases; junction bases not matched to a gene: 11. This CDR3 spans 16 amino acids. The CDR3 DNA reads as TGTGCCAGCAACGGACAAACAGGGGCGCCTAATGAAAAACTGTTTTTT. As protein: CASNGQTGAPNEKLFF.

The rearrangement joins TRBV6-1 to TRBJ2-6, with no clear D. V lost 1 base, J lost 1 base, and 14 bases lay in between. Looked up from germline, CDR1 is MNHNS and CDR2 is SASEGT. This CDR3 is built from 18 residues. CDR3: CASSEVDQKKSGANVLTF. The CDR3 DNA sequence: TGTGCCAGCAGTGAAGTCGATCAAAAAAAGTCTGGGGCCAACGTCCTGACTTTC.

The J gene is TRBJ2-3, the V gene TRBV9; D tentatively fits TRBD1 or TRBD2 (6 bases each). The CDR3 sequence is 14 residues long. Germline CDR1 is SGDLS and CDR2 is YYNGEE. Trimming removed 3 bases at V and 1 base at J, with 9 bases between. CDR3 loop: CASSGGARTDTQYF. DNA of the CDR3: TGTGCCAGCAGCGGGGGGGCCCGCACAGATACGCAGTATTTT.

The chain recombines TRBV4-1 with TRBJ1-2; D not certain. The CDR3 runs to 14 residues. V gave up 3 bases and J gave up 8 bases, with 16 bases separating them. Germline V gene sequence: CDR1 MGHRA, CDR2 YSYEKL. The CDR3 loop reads CASSQTHTIEGYTF. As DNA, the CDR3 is TGCGCCAGCAGCCAGACGCATACGATAGAAGGCTACACCTTC.

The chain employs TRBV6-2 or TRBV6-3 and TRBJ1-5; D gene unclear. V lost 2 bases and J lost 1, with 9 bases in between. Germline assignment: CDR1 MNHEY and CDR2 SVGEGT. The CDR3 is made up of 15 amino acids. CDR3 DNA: TGTGCCAGCAGTTACGCTAGGGTGAGCAATCAGCCCCAGCATTTT. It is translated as CASSYARVSNQPQHF.

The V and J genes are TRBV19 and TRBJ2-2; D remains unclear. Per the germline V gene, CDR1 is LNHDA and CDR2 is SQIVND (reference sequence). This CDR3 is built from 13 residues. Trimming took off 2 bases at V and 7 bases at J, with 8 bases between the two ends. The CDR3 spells CASSIRVNGELFF. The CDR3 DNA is TGTGCCAGTAGTATACGGGTTAACGGGGAGCTGTTTTTT.

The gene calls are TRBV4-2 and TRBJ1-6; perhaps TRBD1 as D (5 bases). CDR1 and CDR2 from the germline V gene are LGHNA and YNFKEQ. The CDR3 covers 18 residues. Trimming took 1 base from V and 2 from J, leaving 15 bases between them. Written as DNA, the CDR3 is TGTGCCAGCAGCCAAGGATTGGGGCAGGGCGCCTATAATTCACCCCTCCACTTT. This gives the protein CASSQGLGQGAYNSPLHF.

The CDR3 bases are TGTGCCATCAGTGAGTCCGGGACAGGGAACACTGAAGCTTTCTTT. This codes for CAISESGTGNTEAFF. The chain uses TRBV10-3 and TRBJ1-1, with TRBD1 matching over 8 bases. J lost 1 base, V lost 0 bases, and 1 base had no gene match. The CDR3 extends over 15 amino acids. Germline CDR1 is ENHRY and CDR2 is SYGVKD.

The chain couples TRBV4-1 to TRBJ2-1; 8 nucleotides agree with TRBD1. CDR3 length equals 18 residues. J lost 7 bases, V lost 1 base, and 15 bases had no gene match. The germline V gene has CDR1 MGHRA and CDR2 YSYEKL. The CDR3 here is CASSQGDRRAGPENEQFF. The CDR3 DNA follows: TGCGCCAGCAGCCAAGGGGACAGGCGGGCGGGTCCGGAGAATGAGCAGTTCTTC.

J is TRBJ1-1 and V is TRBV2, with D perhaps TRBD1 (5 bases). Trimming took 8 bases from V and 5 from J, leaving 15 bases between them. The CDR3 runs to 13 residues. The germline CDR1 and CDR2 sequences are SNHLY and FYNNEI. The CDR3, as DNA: TGTGCCAGCCGCGCCCAAGGGGTTACTGAAGCTTTCTTT. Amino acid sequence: CASRAQGVTEAFF.